This T cell receptor (beta chain) was captured in a study of T cell responses to AZD1222 COVID-19 vaccine. A single count supports this clone. The antigen is not known. Pooled together were second doses at about 4 or about 12 weeks. Findings and caveats of the study: Spike-specific TCR depth and breadth grew after two AZD1222 doses.

Method: immunoSEQ multiplex PCR; TCRdb's copy keeps in-frame clones and lacks some. The sample lists over 120,000 clones, about 92% occurring once. Germline assignment: CDR1 SGDLS and CDR2 YYNGEE. This CDR3 spans 17 amino acids. Germline trimming cut 2 bases from V and 0 bases from J; bases unmatched to any gene: 6. The chain recombines TRBV9 with TRBJ1-2; 11 bases fit TRBD1. The TCR comes from an adult who received the AZD1222 COVID-19 vaccine. Here the sequenced sample was peripheral blood, taken 28 days after the second AZD1222 dose. The chain's CDR3 is CASSVGQGARANYGYTF. The DNA for the CDR3 is TGTGCCAGCAGCGTTGGACAGGGGGCAAGGGCTAACTATGGCTACACCTTC.